What follows are 6 T cell receptor beta chains derived from one specimen sequenced in a study of blood T cell repertoires in COVID-19. Libraries were prepared by immunoSEQ multiplex PCR; TCRdb keeps only in-frame clonotypes and omits some of them. The table lists about 300,000 clones, around 89% of them singletons. The sequenced sample was peripheral blood. Source of these receptors: a man in his late teens or twenties who had recovered from COVID-19.

The V gene is TRBV23-1, the J gene TRBJ1-4, with TRBD1 matching 7 bases. TRBV23-1 is designated an ORF whose function remains uncertain. CDR3 size: 15 residues. The trim removed 5 bases at V and 3 bases at J, leaving 6 bases unmatched. The CDR3 protein is CASSTPGGPNEKLFF. CDR3 in DNA: TGCGCCAGCAGTACACCAGGGGGACCTAATGAAAAACTGTTTTTT.

The rearrangement joins TRBV3-1 (or the pseudogene TRBV3-2) to TRBJ2-2; 7 bases match TRBD2. V trimming: 8 bases; J trimming: 4 bases; junction bases outside the gene matches: 7. The germline CDR1 and CDR2 sequences are LGHDT and YNNKEL (reference sequence). This CDR3 is 14 amino acids long. The CDR3 reads CASEGLAATGELFF. The DNA for the CDR3 is TGTGCCAGCGAGGGCCTAGCGGCCACCGGGGAGCTGTTTTTT.

V is TRBV2 and J is TRBJ2-6; D remains unclear. Trimming pared 7 bases from V and 1 base from J, leaving 5 bases between. CDR1 is SNHLY, CDR2 FYNNEI, per germline. The CDR3 spans 13 residues. CDR3 region: CASKESGANVLTF. CDR3 coding DNA: TGTGCCAGCAAAGAGTCTGGGGCCAACGTCCTGACTTTC. The full variable domain, with the rest looked up from reference TRBV2 and TRBJ2-6, is EPEVTQTPSHQVTQMGQEVILRCVPISNHLYFYWYRQILGQKVEFLVSFYNNEISEKSEIFDDQFSVERPDGSNFTLKIRSTKLEDSAMYFCASKESGANVLTFGAGSRLTVL.

This rearrangement joins TRBV4-3 to TRBJ2-2; no reliable D call. The CDR3 contains 14 residues. V shed 1 base and J shed 2 bases, with 5 bases lying between them. The germline CDR1 and CDR2 sequences are LGHNA and YSLEER. The CDR3 nucleotides read TGCGCCAGCAGCCAAGGGAGTAACACCGGGGAGCTGTTTTTT. Its protein product is CASSQGSNTGELFF.

The chain is built from TRBV6-6 and TRBJ1-3, with D uncertain. V was pared by 2 bases and J by 0 bases, with 8 bases between. Germline CDR1 is MNHNY and CDR2 is SVGAGI (reference sequence). The CDR3 sequence is 15 residues long. The CDR3 sequence is CASSYEGSSGNTIYF. CDR3 sequence (DNA): TGTGCCAGCAGTTACGAGGGAAGCTCTGGAAACACCATATATTTT.

There are a few counts of this clone. The genes are TRBV5-6 and TRBJ2-7, with 16 bases that match TRBD2. Looked up from germline, CDR1 is SGHDT and CDR2 is YYEEEE. Trimming cost V 0 bases and J 7 bases; bases outside gene matches: 13. CDR3 length: 19 amino acids. CDR3 bases: TGTGCCAGCAGCTTGGCCTGGGGACTAGCGGGAGGGCCACTACGGGAGCAGTACTTC. This sequence encodes CASSLAWGLAGGPLREQYF.